This TCR beta chain appears in the sequencing data of a study of T cell responses to AZD1222 COVID-19 vaccine. Study observations and caveats: Donors were mostly white British, more females; clonal diversity possibly underestimated.

This clone showed up just once. Its target is not known. The germline gives CDR1 MNHEY, CDR2 SVGEGT. The CDR3 is made up of 15 amino acids. Deletions cut 5 bases from V and 1 base from J, with 13 bases between. The assay was immunoSEQ multiplex PCR, and TCRdb's table has in-frame clones only and misses some. The sample contains 130,000 or so clones, about nine tenths of which appear only once. This TCR came from an adult in good health. The sample consisted of peripheral blood, taken on day 0 of AZD1222 vaccination. The chain carries TRBV6-2 or TRBV6-3 and TRBJ2-3; D remains ambiguous. CDR3 bases: TGTGCCAGCAGTCCCCTGGACCGTGGCACAGATACGCAGTATTTT. It codes for CASSPLDRGTDTQYF.